Below, 20 T cell receptor beta chains from the same sample are listed, as sequenced in a study of identical twins. A single record per CDR3 protein comes from TCRdb applying MiXCR to the 5' RACE reads. The data hold nearly 900,000 distinct CDR3 sequences, with 9% to 15% observed a single time. These same data were also listed under a study on yellow fever vaccine responses in identical twins.

The sequenced sample consisted of PBMCs. The receptor set was obtained from a woman younger than 35 in good health.

The chain recombines TRBV11-3 with TRBJ2-1, with a possible D match to TRBD2 (5 bases). The V and J ends lost 6 bases and 0 bases respectively, with 15 bases between them. The CDR3 consists of 16 residues. Germline loops: CDR1 SGHNT, CDR2 YENEEA. The CDR3 DNA reads TGTGCCAGCAGTGTCGGCGGGTCCCTCTCCTACAATGAGCAGTTCTTC. Translated, it gives CASSVGGSLSYNEQFF.

This chain joins TRBV29-1 and TRBJ2-5; no definite D call. Per the germline V gene, CDR1 is SQVTM and CDR2 is ANQGSEA. V lost 6 bases to trimming and J lost 0 bases, with 5 bases between them. CDR3 size: 11 residues. The CDR3, as DNA: TGCAGCGTAGTATACCAAGAGACCCAGTACTTC. This translates into CSVVYQETQYF.

The chain employs TRBV7-8 and TRBJ2-1, with 9 positions matching TRBD2. Germline values: CDR1 SGHVS, CDR2 FQNEAQ. J gave up 0 bases and V 1 base, and 7 bases lay outside the gene matches. The CDR3 runs 18 residues. CDR3: CASSLVPTSGGSYNEQFF. DNA for the CDR3: TGTGCCAGCAGCTTAGTCCCGACTAGCGGAGGCTCCTACAATGAGCAGTTCTTC.

This clonotype was seen more than once but under ten times. The CDR3: CASRLAVSYNEQFF. CDR3 coding DNA: TGTGCCAGCAGATTAGCGGTATCCTACAATGAGCAGTTCTTC. The gene calls are TRBV28 and TRBJ2-1, with D possibly matching TRBD2 (6 bases). The CDR3 totals 14 residues. The germline CDR1 and CDR2 sequences are MDHEN and SYDVKM. The V end was cut by 6 bases, the J end by 1 base, with 10 bases between.

V is TRBV29-1 and J is TRBJ2-7, with D unclear. With 4 bases removed from V and 0 bases from J, the gap between germline ends came to 7 bases. This CDR3 is built from 12 residues. Germline CDR1 and CDR2: SQVTM and ANQGSEA. DNA of the CDR3: TGCAGCGTTGGCGACATCTCCTACGAGCAGTACTTC. It translates to CSVGDISYEQYF.

This clonotype was detected only a few times. The chain employs TRBV6-5 and TRBJ1-3; D is perhaps TRBD1 (5 bases). In germline, CDR1 is MNHEY, CDR2 SVGAGI. V was shortened by 0 bases and J by 4 bases, with 10 bases between the two germline ends. This CDR3 contains 15 residues. The CDR3 loop reads CASSYSFDRGNTIYF. DNA of the CDR3: TGTGCCAGCAGTTACTCGTTCGACAGAGGAAACACCATATATTTT.

The rearrangement joins TRBV12-3 or TRBV12-4 to TRBJ2-5, with unresolved D. This CDR3 contains 16 residues. Trimming took off 6 bases at V and 1 base at J, with 18 bases between the two ends. The CDR3 DNA reads as TGTGCCAGCAGCCCCTCGGGCAGGAAAATCCAAGAGACCCAGTACTTC. Encoded protein: CASSPSGRKIQETQYF.

This clonotype was counted only a few times. The rearrangement joins TRBV10-3 to TRBJ2-1; the D gene is possibly TRBD2 (6 bases). This CDR3 spans 18 amino acids. Germline CDR1 reads ENHRY; CDR2 reads SYGVKD. V shed 3 bases and J shed 4 bases, with 22 bases lying between them. The CDR3 DNA is TGTGCCATCAGTGATTTTGGGTTGGTGGGAGGAGGATACAATGAGCAGTTCTTC. As protein: CAISDFGLVGGGYNEQFF.

This clonotype was seen ten or more times. CDR3 sequence: CASSQTVYPDNSPLHF. For the CDR3, the DNA is TGTGCCAGCAGCCAAACAGTTTACCCTGATAATTCACCCCTCCACTTT. V gene TRBV5-6 combines with J gene TRBJ1-6; no reliable D call. The germline V gene has CDR1 SGHDT and CDR2 YYEEEE. The CDR3 covers 16 residues. V lost 4 bases to trimming and J lost 5 bases, with 16 bases between them.

The chain joins TRBV12-3 or TRBV12-4 to TRBJ2-3; D tentatively reads TRBD1 or TRBD2 (5 bases each). Trimming stripped 5 bases from V and 1 base from J, with 22 bases between. The CDR3 contains 18 residues. The DNA for the CDR3 is TGTGCCAGCAGTCCAGAAGAGGGACCAGATGGGGGCACAGATACGCAGTATTTT. It yields the protein CASSPEEGPDGGTDTQYF.

There are a few counts of this clonotype. The chain employs TRBV7-9 and TRBJ2-7; 9 bases agree with TRBD1. Germline assignment: CDR1 SEHNR and CDR2 FQNEAQ (reference sequence). V was clipped by 0 bases and J by 6 bases; unmatched bases: 3. The CDR3 totals 14 residues. CDR3 coding DNA: TGTGCCAGCAGCTTAGCGGGACAGGGCCCCGAGCAGTACGTC. Protein: CASSLAGQGPEQYV.

This clonotype appeared a single time. This rearrangement joins TRBV10-3 to TRBJ2-1; a possible D gene is TRBD2 (6 bases). CDR3 length: 15 residues. Germline V gives CDR1 ENHRY, CDR2 SYGVKD. V was trimmed by 6 bases and J by 9 bases, leaving 21 bases between them. CDR3: CAIRDSRAGSIEQFF. CDR3 nucleotides: TGTGCCATCAGGGATTCAAGGGCCGGGAGCATTGAGCAGTTCTTC.

This clonotype has only a few counts. V gene TRBV27 combines with J gene TRBJ2-7, with 11 bases aligning to TRBD2. Germline V CDR1 and CDR2: MNHEY, SMNVEV (reference sequence). The length of the CDR3 is 15 residues. Trimming at V came to 6 bases and at J to 2 bases, leaving 6 bases not matched to a gene. In DNA, the CDR3 is TGTGCCAGCAGCAGGACTAGCGGGTTGACCTACGAGCAGTACTTC. As protein: CASSRTSGLTYEQYF.

This chain uses TRBV24-1 with TRBJ2-5; 7 nucleotides align to TRBD2. Germline assignment: CDR1 KGHDR and CDR2 SFDVKD. The V and J ends lost 4 bases and 2 bases, in that order; junction bases with no gene match: 3. The CDR3 has 14 amino acids. The CDR3 DNA reads TGTGCCACCAGTGACGCGGGAGAACAAGAGACCCAGTACTTC. This encodes CATSDAGEQETQYF.

The table lists this clonotype with a few counts. V and J are TRBV12-3 or TRBV12-4 and TRBJ1-6; a weak D match, TRBD1 (6 bases). The CDR3 has 14 amino acids. With 5 bases removed from V and 4 bases from J, the gap between germline ends came to 9 bases. The CDR3 spells CASSRTGYNSPLHF. In nucleotides, the CDR3 is TGTGCCAGCAGTCGTACAGGGTATAATTCACCCCTCCACTTT.

The chain recombines TRBV5-6 with TRBJ2-3, with 10 nucleotides matching TRBD2. There are 15 residues in the CDR3. CDR1 and CDR2 from the germline V gene are SGHDT and YYEEEE. V trimming: 4 bases; J trimming: 7 bases; junction bases outside the gene matches: 9. The CDR3 DNA reads as TGTGCCAGCAGCGCCTGGACTAGCGGCGCCAATACGCAGTATTTT. It codes for CASSAWTSGANTQYF.

The V call is TRBV15, the J call TRBJ2-7; a weak D match, TRBD1 (6 bases). Trimming removed 5 bases from V and 4 bases from J, with 15 bases in between. Germline assignment: CDR1 LNHNV and CDR2 YYDKDF (reference sequence). This CDR3 is built from 14 residues. CDR3 sequence reads: CATSGMGTPYEQYF. CDR3 nucleotide sequence: TGTGCCACCAGCGGAATGGGGACACCGTACGAGCAGTACTTC.

The V and J genes are TRBV5-6 and TRBJ2-1; 7 bases agree with TRBD1. The CDR3 loop spans 16 amino acids. V dropped 4 bases and J dropped 8; count of bases not matched to a gene: 15. CDR1 and CDR2 (germline): SGHDT, YYEEEE. CDR3: CASSGPAGTASYEQFF. CDR3 nucleotides: TGTGCCAGCAGCGGACCAGCCGGGACAGCTTCTTATGAGCAGTTCTTC.

V gene TRBV6-5 combines with J gene TRBJ1-6; D not resolved. Looked up from germline, CDR1 is MNHEY and CDR2 is SVGAGI. V dropped 0 bases and J dropped 9 bases, with 9 bases sitting between them. The CDR3 runs 14 residues. For the CDR3, the DNA is TGTGCCAGCAGTTACTCGAAGCCTGGTTCACCCCTCCACTTT. Translation gives CASSYSKPGSPLHF.

The table lists this clonotype with a few counts. The V gene is TRBV29-1, the J gene TRBJ2-7; D possibly corresponds to TRBD1 (5 bases). Germline lookup yields CDR1 SQVTM and CDR2 ANQGSEA. V dropped 6 bases and J dropped 4 bases, with 16 bases sitting between them. This CDR3 contains 13 residues. CDR3 sequence: CSVSKNSGYEQYF. Here the CDR3 DNA reads TGCAGCGTATCCAAGAACTCAGGGTACGAGCAGTACTTC.